The 14 T cell receptor beta chains listed next were all sequenced from one sample in a study of CD8+ T cells in alopecia areata (dated by TCRdb to the late 2010s). The intended sense of this specimen's treatment or condition label: oral pan-JAK inhibitor, 5-10 mg twice daily. Library method: the immunoSEQ multiplex PCR assay. For TCR sequencing, RNA was extracted from every sample and reverse transcribed into cDNA to serve as template. Here the immuneACCESS table is served through TCRdb, limited to in-frame sequences with V and J called. Missing clones are a known gap in these copies; in checked studies unresolved V genes cover under half, and the rest lacks a known reason. Counted in this sample were nearly 95,000 clones; more than 65% of them appeared once. The ten largest account for 17% of the sample. The sample in question was CD8+ T cells sorted from blood, obtained at week 44, from a patient treated with tofacitinib. These receptors came from a human donor with alopecia areata.

The rearrangement joins TRBV7-9 to TRBJ2-5; 10 positions match TRBD1. There are 17 residues in the CDR3. V lost 2 bases and J lost 1; bases outside the gene matches: 7. Germline values: CDR1 SEHNR, CDR2 FQNEAQ (reference sequence). The CDR3 is CASSLLSRDRGQETQYF. Here the CDR3 DNA reads TGTGCCAGCAGCTTACTGTCCAGGGACAGGGGCCAAGAGACCCAGTACTTC.

The chain carries TRBV30 and TRBJ1-2, with a tentative D call TRBD1 (5 bases). V was clipped by 1 base and J by 3 bases, with 9 bases between them. Germline-derived CDR1 and CDR2 are GTSNPN and SVGIG (reference sequence). The CDR3 contains 13 residues. CDR3 loop: CAWSDGTDYGYTF. In DNA form, the CDR3 reads TGTGCCTGGAGTGACGGGACGGACTATGGCTACACCTTC.

The chain employs TRBV2 and TRBJ2-3, with TRBD2 identical over 8 bases. Trimming at V came to 3 bases and at J to 0 bases, leaving 5 bases not matched to a gene. Germline loops: CDR1 SNHLY, CDR2 FYNNEI. The CDR3 has 16 amino acids. CDR3 sequence reads: CASSDRAGGSTDTQYF. Here the CDR3 DNA reads TGTGCCAGCAGTGACCGTGCGGGGGGCAGCACAGATACGCAGTATTTT.

This chain uses TRBV2 with TRBJ2-7; 7 bases are a match to TRBD2. Unmatched junction bases numbered 2, after V lost 3 bases and J lost 3 bases. Germline CDR1 reads SNHLY; CDR2 reads FYNNEI. The CDR3 has 13 residues. CDR3 sequence (DNA): TGTGCCAGCAGTGAGACTAGCTTCTACGAGCAGTACTTC. Encoded protein: CASSETSFYEQYF.

The table lists this clone with many counts. The V and J genes are TRBV9 and TRBJ1-1; D is unclear. V lost 0 bases and J 7 bases, leaving 13 bases between the germline ends. The CDR3 has 14 residues. In germline, CDR1 is SGDLS, CDR2 YYNGEE. CDR3 loop: CASSVVGDGREAFF. The CDR3 DNA sequence: TGTGCCAGCAGCGTAGTGGGAGACGGCCGTGAAGCTTTCTTT.

J is TRBJ2-3 and V is TRBV29-1; 8 bases match TRBD2. The CDR3 length is 15 residues. The germline gives CDR1 SQVTM, CDR2 ANQGSEA. Trimming cost V 1 base and J 0 bases; bases outside gene matches: 3. This CDR3 is CSVEGRGASTDTQYF. The CDR3 coding sequence is TGCAGCGTTGAAGGGCGGGGGGCTAGCACAGATACGCAGTATTTT.

In its sample, this clone was seen a few times. This chain connects TRBV27 to TRBJ2-7; D might be TRBD1 (5 bases). This CDR3 contains 13 residues. Between the trimmed V and J ends, which lost 2 bases and 3 bases, there was a span of 8 bases. CDR1 is MNHEY, CDR2 SMNVEV, per germline (reference sequence). The CDR3 DNA is TGTGCCAGCAGTTTAGGGGCCTACTACGAGCAGTACTTC. It specifies CASSLGAYYEQYF.

The chain is built from TRBV27 and TRBJ2-7, with D uncertain. From germline, CDR1 is MNHEY and CDR2 SMNVEV (reference sequence). Trimming left V 6 bases short and J 4 bases short, with 7 bases between. The CDR3 runs to 11 residues. CDR3 nucleotides: TGTGCCAGCAGGCAACATTACGAGCAGTACTTC. It is translated as CASRQHYEQYF.

The V and J genes are TRBV7-9 and TRBJ1-2; tentative D call: TRBD1 (5 bases). V lost 4 bases and J lost 3, with 12 bases in between. CDR1 is SEHNR, CDR2 FQNEAQ, per germline (reference sequence). This CDR3 has 14 amino acids. DNA of the CDR3: TGTGCCAGCAGCTACGGATGGGGGTACTATGGCTACACCTTC. Translated, it gives CASSYGWGYYGYTF. The whole variable domain, filled in from reference TRBV7-9 and TRBJ1-2, reads DTGVSQNPRHKITKRGQNVTFRCDPISEHNRLYWYRQTLGQGPEFLTYFQNEAQLEKSRLLSDRFSAERPKGSFSTLEIQRTEQGDSAMYLCASSYGWGYYGYTFGSGTRLTVV.

The rearrangement joins TRBV7-6 to TRBJ1-2; D gene ambiguous. CDR1 SGHVS and CDR2 FNYEAQ come from the germline V gene. This CDR3 region has 15 residues. Trimming took 5 bases from V and 5 from J, leaving 18 bases between them. CDR3 protein: CASSPRGGAPYGYTF. DNA of the CDR3: TGTGCCAGCAGCCCCCGAGGTGGCGCACCTTATGGCTACACCTTC.

This chain connects TRBV4-3 to TRBJ2-7; possible D gene TRBD1, 7 bases. V was pared by 0 bases and J by 2 bases, with 14 bases between. The CDR3 extends over 16 amino acids. The germline CDR1 and CDR2 sequences are LGHNA and YSLEER. The DNA for the CDR3 is TGCGCCAGCAGCCAAGATCGGGCAGGGGGGACCTACGAGCAGTACTTC. It specifies CASSQDRAGGTYEQYF.

V and J are TRBV4-3 and TRBJ1-1, with 7 positions matching TRBD1. Germline V gene data show CDR1 as LGHNA and CDR2 as YSLEER. There are 16 residues in the CDR3. The ends lost 0 bases at V and 5 bases at J; junction bases unmatched: 9. CDR3: CASSQDGSDRATEAFF. Here the CDR3 DNA reads TGCGCCAGCAGCCAAGATGGGTCCGACAGGGCTACTGAAGCTTTCTTT.

The chain combines TRBV15 with TRBJ2-2; 9 bases are a match to TRBD2. The CDR3 has 17 amino acids. Per the germline V gene, CDR1 is LNHNV and CDR2 is YYDKDF (reference sequence). J was trimmed by 4 bases and V by 0 bases; bases with no gene match: 6. CDR3 nucleotide sequence: TGTGCCACCAGCAGAGATCTAAGCGGGGGGCTCACCGGGGAGCTGTTTTTT. Translated: CATSRDLSGGLTGELFF.

CDR3 loop: CSVGGADYTF. The CDR3 nucleotides are TGCAGCGTGGGTGGGGCTGACTACACCTTC. V usage is TRBV29-1 and J usage is TRBJ1-2; a weak D match, TRBD1 (5 bases). The CDR3 runs 10 residues. The germline gives CDR1 SQVTM, CDR2 ANQGSEA. Trimming stripped 6 bases from V and 10 bases from J, with 12 bases between.